This paragraph covers one T cell receptor (beta chain) sequence. Its cognate antigen is unknown. Sequence at one end of the junction differs from germline and may be a read error. A primer matching the constant region was used to make TCR beta cDNA from 500 to 650 ng of total RNA. It was through three nested multiplex PCR rounds of slightly modified ARM-PCR that TCR beta libraries arose. Two initial PCR rounds of around 10 cycles each paired TRBV1-TRBV30 forward primers with a C-beta reverse primer. TCRdb analysed the multiplex PCR reads with MiXCR anew, one entry per CDR3 protein. The sample holds around 100,000 distinct CDR3 sequences, about 63% seen once. The sample comes from a study of tumor-infiltrating lymphocytes in primary liver carcinoma. Looking at the study overall: Regardless of tissue type, samples showed similar yields of roughly 3.5 to 7.5 million productive TCRbeta reads.

Without any cell sorting, roughly 20-30 mg of bulk tissue yielded co-extracted RNA and DNA. There were five separate regions sampled from each tumor. The study's findings and limits: The study found tumor-adjacent and tumor-blood pairs overlapped less than tumor region pairs. A small share of top clones, only about 7-25%, was found in all five tumor regions.

Germline V gene sequence: CDR1 MNHNY, CDR2 SVGAGI (reference sequence). This CDR3 region has 16 residues. The chain employs TRBV6-6 and TRBJ2-3, with 8 bases fitting TRBD2. The TCR was taken from a woman aged 60 to 75 with primary liver carcinoma and hepatitis B virus infection. Sequencing was done on a sample of liver tumor tissue from sampling region 2. The subset is: tumor region T2, inferior pole. DNA of the CDR3: TGTGCCAGCAGTTACCGGGGGGGGACCGGGGCAGATACGAAGTATTTT. Protein product: CASSYRGGTGADTKYF.